This TCR beta chain was obtained from a study of blood T cells in healthy people across ages. V gave up 4 bases and J gave up 7 bases, with 16 bases separating them. This CDR3 has 14 residues. Per the germline V gene, CDR1 is SEHNR and CDR2 is FQNEAQ (reference sequence). A second PCR, run for roughly 7 to 12 cycles, used a sample-barcoded 5' primer plus a J-beta primer mix. TCRdb passed the 5' RACE reads through MiXCR, listing each CDR3 protein once. There are roughly 1,500,000 distinct CDR3 sequences in the sample; about 35% occur only once, and about 11% lies in the top ten. The V and J genes are TRBV7-9 and TRBJ1-2; tentative D call: TRBD1 (6 bases). This clonotype was obtained from a woman under 40 in good health. Sample: blood. CDR3 residues: CASSSQGRSGGYTF. The CDR3 bases are TGTGCCAGCAGCTCGCAGGGGCGCTCGGGTGGCTACACCTTC.